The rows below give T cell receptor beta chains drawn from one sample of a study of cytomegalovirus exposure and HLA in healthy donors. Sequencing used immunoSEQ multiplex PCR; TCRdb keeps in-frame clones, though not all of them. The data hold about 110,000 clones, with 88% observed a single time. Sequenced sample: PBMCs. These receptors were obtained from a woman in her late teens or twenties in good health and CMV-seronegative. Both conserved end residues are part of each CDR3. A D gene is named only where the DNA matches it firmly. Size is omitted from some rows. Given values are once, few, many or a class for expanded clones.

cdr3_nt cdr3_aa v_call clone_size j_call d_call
TGTGCCAGCAGCGGAAGCCCAGGGGATCAGCCCCAGCATTTT CASSGSPGDQPQHF TRBV13 once TRBJ1-5 -
TGCGCCAGCAGCTTCGTTGGGACAGGGGAAAACGGCTACACCTTC CASSFVGTGENGYTF TRBV5-1 - TRBJ1-2 TRBD1
TGCGCCAGCAGCCCAAGATTGGGCCTCTCTGGGGCCAACGTCCTGACTTTC CASSPRLGLSGANVLTF TRBV4-3 - TRBJ2-6 -
TGTGCCAGCAGGCCCCCGGGACAGGGAGATTACGAGCAGTACTTC CASRPPGQGDYEQYF TRBV28 once TRBJ2-7 TRBD1
TGTGCCTGGCAGGGCAGGGCGAGGGAAAAACTGTTTTTT CAWQGRAREKLFF TRBV30 - TRBJ1-4 -
TGTGCCAGCAGCTTCCCCGGACAGGCGGACTATGGCTACACCTTC CASSFPGQADYGYTF TRBV5-4 - TRBJ1-2 TRBD1
TGTGCCAGCAGCGTGAACCTTGAGAATTCACCCCTCCACTTT CASSVNLENSPLHF TRBV28 few TRBJ1-6 -
TGTGCCAGCAGCCTGCAGGGGAACTCCTACGAGCAGTACTTC CASSLQGNSYEQYF TRBV7-2 - TRBJ2-7 -
TGTGCCAGCTCACTTCAGACAGGGGCGTACTACGAGCAGTACTTC CASSLQTGAYYEQYF TRBV18 - TRBJ2-7 TRBD1
TGCGCCAGCAGCTTTACAGGGGGCGGCTACACCTTC CASSFTGGGYTF TRBV5-1 - TRBJ1-2 TRBD1
TGTGCCAGCAGCCCAGGGGGAAACACCATATATTTT CASSPGGNTIYF TRBV9 - TRBJ1-3 -
TGTGCCAGCAGCTTTATCCGGGACAGAGGCTACGAGCAGTACTTC CASSFIRDRGYEQYF TRBV5-6 - TRBJ2-7 TRBD1
TGTGCCAGCAGTGAATTAGAAGGGGAGACAGGGCCCTACGAGCAGTACTTC CASSELEGETGPYEQYF TRBV25-1 - TRBJ2-7 TRBD1
TGTGCCAGCAGCTTAGCGGGGATCACAGATACGCAGTATTTT CASSLAGITDTQYF TRBV6-5 - TRBJ2-3 TRBD2
TGTGCCAGCAGCTCTAATAGGGACTCTCAGGGCTACACCTTC CASSSNRDSQGYTF TRBV9 - TRBJ1-2 -
TGTGCCAGCAGTTTCCCTCTCGGTGAGCAGTTCTTC CASSFPLGEQFF TRBV28 - TRBJ2-1 -
TGCAGCGGTACAGCGGGGACGGATCGCAATGAGCAGTTCTTC CSGTAGTDRNEQFF TRBV29-1 - TRBJ2-1 TRBD2
TGTGCCAGCAGACAGGGAAACAATGAGCAGTTCTTC CASRQGNNEQFF TRBV27 once TRBJ2-1 -
TGTGCCAGCAGCGTATCCGGAGGATCTGGGGCCAACGTCCTGACTTTC CASSVSGGSGANVLTF TRBV9 - TRBJ2-6 -
TGTGCCAGCAGCTTAGCCGGGGCAGATACGCAGTATTTT CASSLAGADTQYF TRBV7-3 - TRBJ2-3 -
TGTGCCAGCAGTTTAAAAAGGGGACTAGCGTACAATGAGCAGTTCTTC CASSLKRGLAYNEQFF TRBV28 - TRBJ2-1 TRBD2
TGTGCCAGCAGTGAAGCAGCGGACAGGCGGTACTTC CASSEAADRRYF TRBV2 - TRBJ2-7 TRBD1
TGTGCCAGCAGCTTAGATGAGGAAGTAGACCCAAAGAGGAGAGGTCAGCCCCAGCATTTT CASSLDEEVDPKRRGQPQHF TRBV11-3 few TRBJ1-5 -
TGTGCCAGCAGTTTACTAGCGGAAAACAATGAGCAGTTCTTC CASSLLAENNEQFF TRBV28 once TRBJ2-1 TRBD2
TGTGCCAGCAGTTACAACACGGGACTAGCGACCTACGAGCAGTACTTC CASSYNTGLATYEQYF TRBV5-5 - TRBJ2-7 TRBD2
TGTGCCAGCAGCTGGGGGACAGGGAGATTTAAGTACTTC CASSWGTGRFKYF TRBV7-6 - TRBJ2-7 TRBD1
TGTGCCAGCAGAGAGGGGAACACTGAAGCTTTCTTT CASREGNTEAFF TRBV7-9 - TRBJ1-1 -
TGTGCCAGCAGTCCTAAGGGGGCTTGGGGCTACACCTTC CASSPKGAWGYTF TRBV6-5 - TRBJ1-2 TRBD1
TGTGCCACCAGCAGAGAGGCGGGAGGAATCTACGAGCAGTACTTC CATSREAGGIYEQYF TRBV15 - TRBJ2-7 TRBD2
TGCGCCAGCAGCTTGGGGAGGGTCTCGGCGGCAGATACGCAGTATTTT CASSLGRVSAADTQYF TRBV5-1 - TRBJ2-3 -
TGTGCCAGCAGCTCGGGATTTGGGCTCTACGAGCAGTACTTC CASSSGFGLYEQYF TRBV5-6 - TRBJ2-7 -
TGCGCCAGCAGCCCCGATGCCCGGGACTTATACTACGAGCAGTACTTC CASSPDARDLYYEQYF TRBV4-3 - TRBJ2-7 -
TGTGCCAGAAGCCAGGACAGGGAGAACACTGAAGCTTTCTTT CARSQDRENTEAFF TRBV5-3 - TRBJ1-1 TRBD1
TGTGCCAGCAGTTTGGATAGAGGGATCCTTTCTGAAGCTTTCTTT CASSLDRGILSEAFF TRBV27 - TRBJ1-1 -
TGTGCCAGCAGCTCGTCTAGGAAGGAATCCACCTACGAGCAGTACTTC CASSSSRKESTYEQYF TRBV7-2 once TRBJ2-7 -
TGCGCCAGCAGCCAAGGTACAGGGGCATCCTACAATGAGCAGTTCTTC CASSQGTGASYNEQFF TRBV4-1 - TRBJ2-1 TRBD1
TGTGCCAGCAGACAAGGGGGCGGGGAGACCCAGTACTTC CASRQGGGETQYF TRBV28 - TRBJ2-5 TRBD1
TGTGCCAGCAGCGTAGGTTGGGGAGAAGTCTACGAGCAGTACTTC CASSVGWGEVYEQYF TRBV9 once TRBJ2-7 -
TGTGCCAGCAGTGTGGGACAGTTGGATGAGCAGTTCTTC CASSVGQLDEQFF TRBV28 - TRBJ2-1 TRBD1
TGTGCCAGCAGTCCGATGGACAGTAGCAATCAGCCCCAGCATTTT CASSPMDSSNQPQHF TRBV28 once TRBJ1-5 -
TGTGCCAGCATTAAGAGCGGGATGTATCAGCCCCAGCATTTT CASIKSGMYQPQHF TRBV6-1 - TRBJ1-5 -
TGTGCCAGCAGTGAAACCCCGAAGATAGCGGCTCTCCAAGAGACCCAGTACTTC CASSETPKIAALQETQYF TRBV6-1 - TRBJ2-5 -
TGTGCCAGCATAGGGGGACCCGGGGAGCTGTTTTTT CASIGGPGELFF TRBV6-5 - TRBJ2-2 -
TGTGCCAGCAGGACACGGAACACTGAAGCTTTCTTT CASRTRNTEAFF TRBV6-6 - TRBJ1-1 -
TGTGCCAGCAGCCTCGACAGCACTTTTGGAAACACCATATATTTT CASSLDSTFGNTIYF TRBV7-2 - TRBJ1-3 -
TGTGCCAGCAGCCAAGATCCCGGGGGGGAACATGACAATGAGCAGTTCTTC CASSQDPGGEHDNEQFF TRBV4-2 - TRBJ2-1 TRBD2
TGTGCCAGCAGTGCAGACCGGGACAGAAATTCACCCCTCCACTTT CASSADRDRNSPLHF TRBV6-5 - TRBJ1-6 TRBD1
TGTGCCAGTAGTCCGTGGGACAGCTCACAAGAGACCCAGTACTTC CASSPWDSSQETQYF TRBV19 - TRBJ2-5 TRBD1
TGTGCCAGCAGCTTAGGTAGCGGGGGCTCCTACGAGCAGTACTTC CASSLGSGGSYEQYF TRBV7-2 - TRBJ2-7 TRBD2
TGCGCCAGTCGACAGGGCTACTACAATGAGCAGTTCTTC CASRQGYYNEQFF TRBV5-1 - TRBJ2-1 TRBD1